Each of the 13 T cell receptor beta chains below was sequenced from the same sample in a study of T cell responses to AZD1222 COVID-19 vaccine. Clones were sequenced by immunoSEQ multiplex PCR, and TCRdb holds only the in-frame ones, with some missing. Of tens of thousands of clones listed, 79% are singletons. This material consisted of peripheral blood, taken on day 0 of MenACWY control vaccination. All receptors come from an adult in good health.

This chain links TRBV27 with TRBJ1-5, with D perhaps matching TRBD1 (6 bases). CDR3 size: 14 residues. Germline V gives CDR1 MNHEY, CDR2 SMNVEV (reference sequence). Trimming took off 6 bases at V and 6 bases at J, with 15 bases between the two ends. The DNA for the CDR3 is TGTGCCAGCAGCCCTGTGGGGGGGCGTCAGCCCCAGCATTTT. This sequence encodes CASSPVGGRQPQHF.

The V gene is TRBV3-1 (or the pseudogene TRBV3-2), the J gene TRBJ1-6; D gene unclear. CDR1 is LGHDT and CDR2 is YNNKEL in the germline V gene (reference sequence). The CDR3 contains 16 residues. V lost 3 bases, J lost 9 bases, and 18 bases lay in between. The CDR3 spells CASSHFSGGGGSPLHF. CDR3 sequence (DNA): TGTGCCAGCAGCCATTTTTCGGGTGGAGGTGGTTCACCCCTCCACTTT.

The chain has TRBV30 and TRBJ1-5; 9 bases line up with TRBD1. V was pared by 3 bases and J by 3 bases, with 6 bases of the junction left unmatched. Germline V CDR1 and CDR2: GTSNPN, SVGIG (reference sequence). The CDR3 contains 15 residues. The CDR3 reads CAWSAGTGNNQPQHF. The CDR3 nucleotides read TGTGCCTGGAGCGCCGGGACAGGGAACAATCAGCCCCAGCATTTT. The entire variable domain, with the rest obtained from reference TRBV30 and TRBJ1-5, is as follows: SQTIHQWPATLVQPVGSPLSLECTVEGTSNPNLYWYRQAAGRGLQLLFYSVGIGQISSEVPQNLSASRPQDRQFILSSKKLLLSDSGFYLCAWSAGTGNNQPQHFGDGTRLSIL.

This clone has more than one count but fewer than ten. The chain employs TRBV4-2 and TRBJ1-6; 7 bases line up with TRBD1. The CDR3 is 16 residues long. Germline V gene data show CDR1 as LGHNA and CDR2 as YNFKEQ. V lost 4 bases and J lost 7; bases outside the gene matches: 10. The CDR3 here is CASSPRTGSPNSPLHF. CDR3 coding DNA: TGTGCCAGCAGCCCCAGGACAGGTTCACCCAATTCACCCCTCCACTTT.

The rearrangement uses TRBV27 and TRBJ1-6; weak D call: TRBD1 (5 bases). The CDR3 loop spans 16 amino acids. The germline CDR1 and CDR2 sequences are MNHEY and SMNVEV (reference sequence). Trimming shortened V by 0 bases and J by 7 bases, and 13 bases separated the two germline ends. The CDR3 region is CASSLSRPGLNSPLHF. CDR3 in DNA: TGTGCCAGCAGTTTATCCCGCCCAGGGCTGAATTCACCCCTCCACTTT.

In its sample, this clone was seen a few times. The V call is TRBV5-4, the J call TRBJ2-1, with D possibly being TRBD1 or TRBD2 (5 bases each). The V end was cut by 4 bases, the J end by 10 bases, with 15 bases between. The CDR3 length is 13 residues. Per the germline V gene, CDR1 is SGHNT and CDR2 is YYREEE (reference sequence). Written as DNA, the CDR3 is TGTGCCAGCAGCCTGGTCGGGGCCTGGGAGCAGTTCTTC. It specifies CASSLVGAWEQFF.

This chain links TRBV7-8 with TRBJ1-1, with D unresolved. Between the trimmed V and J ends, which lost 5 bases and 0 bases, there was a span of 16 bases. This CDR3 comprises 16 residues. Looked up from germline, CDR1 is SGHVS and CDR2 is FQNEAQ. CDR3 DNA sequence: TGTGCCAGCAGCGATCGGGCCTCCCACGTGAACACTGAAGCTTTCTTT. Translating gives CASSDRASHVNTEAFF.

In this sample, this clone turned up a few times. The gene calls are TRBV30 and TRBJ2-5; D is possibly TRBD1 or TRBD2 (5 bases each). Trimming stripped 0 bases from V and 6 bases from J, with 8 bases between. The length of the CDR3 is 12 residues. Germline V gene data show CDR1 as GTSNPN and CDR2 as SVGIG (reference sequence). The CDR3 bases are TGTGCCTGGAGTGTATCGGGGCAGACCCAGTACTTC. This encodes CAWSVSGQTQYF.

The rearrangement uses TRBV3-1 (or the pseudogene TRBV3-2) and TRBJ2-5, with D tentatively TRBD1 or TRBD2 (5 bases each). Trimming shortened V by 9 bases and J by 3 bases, and 26 bases separated the two germline ends. The CDR3 length is 17 residues. Germline V gene data show CDR1 as LGHDT and CDR2 as YNNKEL (reference sequence). This CDR3 is CASKGRGGSNSKETQYF. CDR3 DNA sequence: TGTGCCAGTAAGGGCCGTGGGGGATCTAACTCGAAAGAGACCCAGTACTTC.

V and J are TRBV24-1 and TRBJ1-2, with D unclear. Germline V gene data show CDR1 as KGHDR and CDR2 as SFDVKD. V gave up 5 bases and J gave up 5 bases, with 8 bases separating them. This CDR3 region has 12 residues. CDR3 in DNA: TGTGCCACCAGTGCCACAGATTATGGCTACACCTTC. As protein: CATSATDYGYTF.

The V gene is TRBV6-4, the J gene TRBJ1-2, with D possibly TRBD1 on 5 matching bases. CDR3 length equals 14 residues. V was clipped by 3 bases and J by 7 bases, with 15 bases between them. Germline values: CDR1 MRHNA, CDR2 SNTAGT. The CDR3 nucleotides are TGTGCCAGCAGTGAAAGGGACGGGGGGATTGGCTACACCTTC. This translates into CASSERDGGIGYTF.

About this clone itself: No DNA is shown, since the ends of the CDR3 on it are uncertain; the CDR3 is the one TCRdb lists. The chain couples TRBV12-3 or TRBV12-4 to TRBJ1-1. Inclusive of both ends, the CDR3 amounts to 12 amino acids. The CDR3 protein is CASSTSNTEAFF.

The chain combines TRBV25-1 with TRBJ2-1; D might be TRBD2 (6 bases). V shed 7 bases and J shed 0 bases, with 13 bases lying between them. Germline values: CDR1 MGHDK, CDR2 SYGVNS. CDR3 size: 15 residues. The CDR3 region has the DNA TGTGCCAGCAATGGGGCGGGAAGCTCCTACAATGAGCAGTTCTTC. This gives the protein CASNGAGSSYNEQFF.